This TCR beta chain was captured in a study of blood T cell repertoires in COVID-19. The wider study: COVID-19 samples, acute and convalescent, were from the United States, Italy and Spain.

This clone was picked up one time. This table comes from immunoSEQ multiplex PCR, and its TCRdb copy is limited to in-frame clones, with some not included. Seen here are hundreds of thousands of clones, about nine tenths observed once, and the top ten hold around 12%. The V and J ends lost 1 base and 8 bases respectively, with 5 bases between them. The CDR3 is 12 residues long. Germline loops: CDR1 SGHDN, CDR2 FVKESK. The chain employs TRBV14 and TRBJ1-4; D remains ambiguous. The clonotype originates from a woman aged 55-70 years with acute or convalescent COVID-19. The specimen was peripheral blood. The CDR3 reads CASSQGEEKLFF. In nucleotides, the CDR3 is TGTGCCAGCAGCCAAGGAGAAGAAAAACTGTTTTTT.